A selection of T cell receptor beta chains follows, all from one sample in a study of blood T cell repertoires in COVID-19. Generated by immunoSEQ multiplex PCR, the TCRdb table keeps only in-frame clones and is missing some. This table holds roughly 150,000 clones, roughly 90% found once. Source material: peripheral blood. The receptors originated from a man between 60 and 70 years old with active or convalescent COVID-19. Both conserved end residues are part of each CDR3. A D gene is named only where the DNA matches it firmly. The size entry is marked missing in some rows and otherwise reads once, few, many or a size class.

abundance	v_gene	j_gene	len	d_gene	CDR3aa	CDR3nt
-	TRBV7-7	TRBJ2-5	13	-	CASSLGSQETQYF	TGTGCCAGCAGCTTAGGCAGCCAAGAGACCCAGTACTTC
-	TRBV5-1	TRBJ2-1	15	TRBD2	CASSLLAESYNEQFF	TGCGCCAGCAGCTTGCTAGCGGAGTCCTACAATGAGCAGTTCTTC
-	TRBV18	TRBJ2-2	20	TRBD2	CASSPQILGGRNANTGELFF	TGTGCCAGCTCACCACAGATACTGGGGGGGAGAAACGCGAACACCGGGGAGCTGTTTTTT
-	TRBV6-5	TRBJ2-5	13	-	CASSPRQQETQYF	TGTGCCAGCAGTCCCCGACAGCAAGAGACCCAGTACTTC
-	TRBV25-1	TRBJ1-4	15	-	CASSEGAVLPEKLFF	TGTGCCAGCAGTGAAGGAGCGGTCCTCCCGGAAAAACTGTTTTTT
-	TRBV21-1	TRBJ2-3	16	-	CARGQAYSPQQDTQYF	TGTGCCAGGGGACAGGCCTACTCCCCCCAACAGGATACGCAGTATTTT
-	TRBV11-2	TRBJ1-2	16	-	CASSLDRGGLAVGYTF	TGTGCCAGCAGCTTAGATCGAGGGGGTTTAGCAGTCGGCTACACCTTC
-	TRBV6-1	TRBJ2-7	15	TRBD1	CASSEPGTGSYEQYF	TGTGCCAGCAGTGAGCCCGGGACAGGATCCTACGAGCAGTACTTC
-	TRBV24-1	TRBJ1-5	13	-	CATSDGGIQPQHF	TGTGCCACCAGTGATGGGGGGATACAGCCCCAGCATTTT
-	TRBV29-1	TRBJ2-5	10	-	CSVFSETQYF	TGCAGCGTCTTCTCGGAGACCCAGTACTTC
-	TRBV7-8	TRBJ2-3	19	TRBD2	CASSLVTGTSGSSTDTQYF	TGTGCCAGCAGCTTAGTTACCGGGACTAGCGGGAGCAGCACAGATACGCAGTATTTT
-	TRBV10-3	TRBJ2-5	14	TRBD1	CAISDGTGQETQYF	TGTGCCATCAGTGATGGGACAGGACAAGAGACCCAGTACTTC
-	TRBV9	TRBJ2-1	16	-	CASSVVGTSSHNEQFF	TGTGCCAGCAGCGTAGTGGGGACTTCGAGCCATAATGAGCAGTTCTTC
few	TRBV9	TRBJ1-4	15	TRBD1	CASSPSGQLNEKLFF	TGTGCCAGCAGCCCCTCGGGACAGCTTAATGAAAAACTGTTTTTT
-	TRBV10-3	TRBJ2-7	13	-	CAITKGLTYEQYF	TGTGCCATCACAAAGGGGTTGACCTACGAGCAGTACTTC
-	TRBV19	TRBJ1-2	13	TRBD1	CASSQDRMGGYTF	TGTGCCAGTAGTCAGGACAGGATGGGAGGCTACACCTTC
once	TRBV29-1	TRBJ1-1	14	TRBD1	CSVDAGQGRGEAFF	TGCAGCGTCGATGCCGGACAGGGACGCGGTGAAGCTTTCTTT
-	TRBV7-2	TRBJ1-3	16	TRBD1	CASSVNRDSSGNTIYF	TGTGCCAGCAGCGTGAACCGGGACAGCTCTGGAAACACCATATATTTT
-	TRBV7-2	TRBJ1-2	15	TRBD1	CASSPEGATYYGYTF	TGTGCCAGCAGCCCAGAGGGGGCCACGTACTATGGCTACACCTTC
-	TRBV3-1/TRBV3-2	TRBJ2-5	16	TRBD2	CASSPSSGGAGETQYF	TGTGCCAGCAGCCCGTCTAGCGGGGGGGCCGGAGAGACCCAGTACTTC
once	TRBV7-8	TRBJ1-2	16	TRBD1	CASSFRPGQANYGYTF	TGTGCCAGCAGCTTCAGGCCGGGACAGGCTAACTATGGCTACACCTTC
-	TRBV5-1	TRBJ1-1	15	-	CASSLVGGRNTEAFF	TGCGCCAGCAGCTTGGTCGGGGGTAGGAACACTGAAGCTTTCTTT
-	TRBV24-1	TRBJ2-1	18	TRBD1	CATSDSGTGGTLRNEQFF	TGTGCCACCAGTGATTCCGGGACAGGGGGGACCCTAAGGAATGAGCAGTTCTTC
-	TRBV10-1	TRBJ1-1	14	TRBD1	CASSVTTGTSEAFF	TGCGCCAGCAGCGTAACGACAGGGACTAGTGAAGCTTTCTTT
-	TRBV18	TRBJ1-2	16	TRBD1	CASSPPSTGGSYGYTF	TGTGCCAGCTCACCACCAAGTACAGGGGGAAGCTATGGCTACACCTTC
-	TRBV7-8	TRBJ1-4	16	-	CASSQETVGEGEKLFF	TGTGCCAGCAGCCAGGAAACCGTGGGGGAGGGGGAAAAACTGTTTTTT
-	TRBV6-6	TRBJ1-2	14	TRBD1	CASNRQGLNYGYTF	TGTGCCAGCAATAGACAGGGTCTTAACTATGGCTACACCTTC
-	TRBV6-5	TRBJ1-1	13	-	CASRHDRNTEAFF	TGTGCCAGCAGACACGACAGGAACACTGAAGCTTTCTTT
-	TRBV7-2	TRBJ1-4	15	-	CASSLTGGDGEKLFF	TGTGCCAGCAGCTTAACGGGGGGGGACGGCGAAAAACTGTTTTTT
-	TRBV19	TRBJ2-3	12	-	CASRDTTDTQYF	TGTGCCAGTAGGGACACCACAGATACGCAGTATTTT
-	TRBV29-1	TRBJ2-3	16	-	CSVEIFGQHGTDTQYF	TGCAGCGTTGAAATCTTTGGGCAGCACGGCACAGATACGCAGTATTTT
-	TRBV12-5	TRBJ2-7	15	TRBD1	CASGYGTGTSYEQYF	TGTGCTAGTGGTTACGGGACAGGGACCTCCTACGAGCAGTACTTC
-	TRBV5-6	TRBJ2-1	15	TRBD1	CASSRIDRDYNEQFF	TGTGCCAGCAGCCGCATTGACAGGGACTACAATGAGCAGTTCTTC
-	TRBV13	TRBJ1-1	17	TRBD1	CASAPDRGAGVNTEAFF	TGTGCCAGCGCCCCAGACAGGGGGGCGGGAGTGAACACTGAAGCTTTCTTT
-	TRBV12-3/TRBV12-4	TRBJ2-2	13	-	CASRAAATGELFF	TGTGCCAGCAGGGCGGCCGCGACCGGGGAGCTGTTTTTT
-	TRBV7-8	TRBJ2-7	15	-	CASSLVRDTVGEQYF	TGTGCCAGCAGCTTAGTCAGGGACACCGTTGGGGAGCAGTACTTC
few	TRBV5-1	TRBJ1-2	14	TRBD1	CASSFRGQGDGYTF	TGCGCCAGCAGCTTTAGGGGACAGGGAGATGGCTACACCTTC
-	TRBV10-2	TRBJ1-3	15	-	CATLGARESGNTIYF	TGCGCCACCTTGGGGGCCAGGGAATCTGGAAACACCATATATTTT
-	TRBV28	TRBJ2-3	17	-	CASSSGFLRPGTDTQYF	TGTGCCAGCAGTTCGGGTTTCCTGCGGCCCGGCACAGATACGCAGTATTTT
-	TRBV4-1	TRBJ1-4	17	TRBD1	CASSQDRTGGFAEKLFF	TGCGCCAGCAGCCAAGATCGGACAGGGGGTTTTGCTGAAAAACTGTTTTTT
-	TRBV7-2	TRBJ1-6	15	TRBD1	CASSANRGSNSPLHF	TGTGCCAGCAGCGCCAACAGGGGTTCAAATTCACCCCTCCACTTT